The 3 T cell receptor beta chains listed next were all sequenced from one sample in a study of blood T cell repertoires in COVID-19. Repertoires were generated with immunoSEQ multiplex PCR, while TCRdb's copy carries only in-frame clones and drops some. Of 300,000 or so clones listed, about 82% were seen once; the top ten hold 1.5% to 2%. The sample consisted of peripheral blood. Every receptor here comes from a woman in her fifties or sixties with acute or convalescent COVID-19.

This clone was found a few times. Distinct nucleotide sequences in the sample also encode this CDR3. V is TRBV18 and J is TRBJ1-1; 7 bases match TRBD1. The CDR3 consists of 15 residues. Looked up from germline, CDR1 is KGHSH and CDR2 is LQKENI. V trimming: 3 bases; J trimming: 1 base; junction bases outside the gene matches: 5. For the CDR3, the DNA is TGTGCCAGCTCACCCCCGGGACAGTGGAACACTGAAGCTTTCTTT. Its protein product is CASSPPGQWNTEAFF.

This clone was detected once. The chain combines TRBV6-5 with TRBJ1-1; 7 bases match TRBD1. Germline values: CDR1 MNHEY, CDR2 SVGAGI. The CDR3 runs 14 residues. The trim removed 4 bases at V and 10 bases at J, leaving 12 bases unmatched. CDR3 DNA: TGTGCCAGCAGTTCCCCGGGACAGAAGGTTGGAGCTTTCTTT. Its protein product is CASSSPGQKVGAFF.

Here the CDR3 DNA reads TGTGCCAGCAGCCCCAGACAGGGTAGAGGCTATGGCTACACCTTC. The encoded protein is CASSPRQGRGYGYTF. This chain uses TRBV7-6 with TRBJ1-2; 7 nucleotides align to TRBD1. Germline V gene sequence: CDR1 SGHVS, CDR2 FNYEAQ. Trimming took 5 bases from V and 4 from J; bases not matched to a gene: 10. The CDR3 spans 15 residues.